The present T cell receptor beta chain was sequenced within a study of cytomegalovirus exposure and HLA in healthy donors. This clone was detected only a few times. The antigen is undetermined. The data were produced by immunoSEQ multiplex PCR, yet TCRdb's version contains in-frame clones alone and is incomplete. The sample lists 140,000 to 150,000 clones, about 94% seen once, with around 1.9% in the top ten. The donors were part of the validation cohort of 120 subjects. That cohort was separate from the first cohort, which comprised roughly 670 subjects. Findings and caveats of the study: There were 150 or so TCR beta chains listed as cytomegalovirus-associated. Reportedly, cytomegalovirus status was diagnosed with high sensitivity and specificity. According to a subsequent analysis, TCR clusters from the first cohort were inclined to appear together in the 110 or so validation repertoires.

The germline V gene has CDR1 SQVTM and CDR2 ANQGSEA. The CDR3 length is 13 residues. V lost 5 bases to trimming and J lost 3 bases; unmatched junction nucleotides: 4. The rearrangement uses TRBV29-1 and TRBJ1-5, with 7 bases lining up with TRBD1. The origin of this receptor is a man aged 18 to 30 in good health and CMV-seropositive. The sequencing input was PBMCs. CDR3 amino acids: CSVLQGDNQPQHF. The DNA for the CDR3 is TGCAGCGTTCTTCAGGGGGACAATCAGCCCCAGCATTTT.